These 31 T cell receptor beta chains share one sample of origin, sequenced in a study of T cells in Graves' hyperthyroidism and ophthalmopathy (dated by TCRdb to about 2019). The library was built by means of multiplex PCR. The data were produced on an Illumina HiSeq 2000. The TCR beta CDR3 regions were amplified from the RNA transcripts. The first round of RT-PCR for the TCR CDR3 was performed with the HTBI primer set and the Qiagen OneStep RT-PCR kit. TCRdb applied fastp at Q25 and MiXCR to the public reads, then kept only in-frame beta chains. Each entry is one CDR3 protein sequence, shown with its most common DNA and genes. The sample table holds roughly 640,000 distinct CDR3 sequences, of which about a sixth were seen once. The ten largest clonotypes hold under 3.5% of the sample. Sequenced: blood. These receptor sequences come from a woman between 40 and 55 years old with Graves' ophthalmopathy.

At least ten counts were recorded for this clonotype. The chain carries TRBV3-1 and TRBJ1-1; D is unclear. Per the germline V gene, CDR1 is LGHDT and CDR2 is YNNKEL (reference sequence). Trimming removed 5 bases at V and 1 base at J, with 11 bases between. CDR3 length: 14 amino acids. Written as DNA, the CDR3 is TGTGCCAGCAGCGCGGTACGGGAGAACACTGAAGCTTTCTTT. Translated: CASSAVRENTEAFF.

The sample holds a few counts of this clonotype. The CDR3 DNA sequence: TGTGCCAGCAGCTACAATTCCGGACGTGAAGAGACCCAGTACTTC. It is translated as CASSYNSGREETQYF. This chain joins TRBV7-3 and TRBJ2-5; unclear D gene. The CDR3 has 15 residues. The V end lost 4 bases, the J end lost 3 bases, and 15 bases lay between the germline ends. Looked up from germline, CDR1 is SGHTA and CDR2 is FQGTGA.

The chain recombines TRBV16 with TRBJ2-1, with unresolved D. CDR3 length equals 15 residues. Germline V CDR1 and CDR2: KGHSY, FQNENV. Trimming took off 3 bases at V and 3 bases at J, with 12 bases between the two ends. The CDR3 nucleotides read TGTGCCAGCAGCCACCCCAGATCGATCTACAATGAGCAGTTCTTC. It translates to CASSHPRSIYNEQFF.

About this clonotype itself: The conserved phenylalanine or tryptophan normally closing the CDR3 is absent here, so this likely arose from a read error. V is TRBV28 and J is TRBJ1-5; possible D gene TRBD1, 6 bases. This CDR3 comprises 15 residues. The V gene lost 3 bases and the J gene lost 1 base, with 10 bases spanning the gap. Germline V gene sequence: CDR1 MDHEN, CDR2 SYDVKM. The CDR3 region has the DNA TGTGCCAGCAGTTTTTTAGGACAGAGCAATCAGCCCCAGCATTCT. Translation: CASSFLGQSNQPQHS.

The gene calls are TRBV29-1 and TRBJ2-7; possible D gene TRBD1, 5 bases. Trimming pared 5 bases from V and 5 bases from J, leaving 13 bases between. Germline values: CDR1 SQVTM, CDR2 ANQGSEA. The CDR3 runs 12 residues. In DNA, the CDR3 is TGCAGCGTTCGGAAAGGGGCCGACGAGCAGTACTTC. This sequence encodes CSVRKGADEQYF.

V and J are TRBV2 and TRBJ2-5; D might be TRBD1 or TRBD2, each matching 5 bases. Trimming removed 6 bases from V and 5 bases from J, with 10 bases in between. The germline V gene encodes CDR1 SNHLY and CDR2 FYNNEI. The length of the CDR3 is 12 residues. CDR3 residues: CASRGDGETQYF. For the CDR3, the DNA is TGTGCCAGCAGGGGGGACGGGGAGACCCAGTACTTC.

This chain joins TRBV7-3 and TRBJ1-2, with unresolved D. This CDR3 comprises 15 residues. Trimming removed 3 bases from V and 1 base from J, with 12 bases in between. Germline V CDR1 and CDR2: SGHTA, FQGTGA. CDR3 in DNA: TGTGCCAGCAGCTTCCATCTGGGGTTTAACTATGGCTACACCTTC. This translates into CASSFHLGFNYGYTF.

This clonotype was counted a few times. The chain carries TRBV20-1 and TRBJ2-7, with 8 positions matching TRBD2. This CDR3 is built from 16 residues. Unmatched junction bases numbered 11, after V lost 1 base and J lost 3 bases. Looked up from germline, CDR1 is DFQATT and CDR2 is SNEGSKA (reference sequence). In DNA, the CDR3 is TGCAGTGCTAGAGGAGACCGGAGCGGGAGAGTCTACGAGCAGTACTTC. Its protein product is CSARGDRSGRVYEQYF.

In its sample, this clonotype was seen many times. The chain employs TRBV28 and TRBJ1-1; D may be TRBD1 (5 bases). V was pared by 7 bases and J by 0 bases, with 12 bases between. The CDR3 totals 14 residues. Germline CDR1 and CDR2: MDHEN and SYDVKM. The CDR3 loop reads CASTLDRLNTEAFF. In DNA form, the CDR3 reads TGTGCCAGCACCCTAGACAGATTGAACACTGAAGCTTTCTTT.

The chain employs TRBV14 and TRBJ2-7, with D maybe TRBD1 (6 bases). The germline V gene encodes CDR1 SGHDN and CDR2 FVKESK. The CDR3 is 13 amino acids. Trimming removed 4 bases at V and 3 bases at J, with 10 bases between. DNA of the CDR3: TGTGCCAGCAGCCGCCAGACAGGCTACGAGCAGTACTTC. Its protein is CASSRQTGYEQYF.

This clonotype was recorded at least ten times. This chain links TRBV20-1 with TRBJ2-5, with 7 bases fitting TRBD2. The CDR3 is 15 residues long. The V segment lost 1 base and the J segment 0 bases; nucleotides outside the gene matches: 5. Germline V gives CDR1 DFQATT, CDR2 SNEGSKA (reference sequence). The CDR3 protein is CSARGGGGYQETQYF. The CDR3 DNA sequence: TGCAGTGCTAGAGGGGGGGGAGGGTACCAAGAGACCCAGTACTTC.

This clonotype was observed a handful of times. The V and J genes are TRBV27 and TRBJ2-7; 8 nucleotides line up with TRBD1. Germline loops: CDR1 MNHEY, CDR2 SMNVEV (reference sequence). V lost 5 bases to trimming and J lost 6 bases; unmatched junction nucleotides: 3. CDR3 length equals 12 residues. The DNA for the CDR3 is TGTGCCAGCAGTGGACAGGGTCTCGAGCAGTACTTC. Amino acid sequence: CASSGQGLEQYF.

This clonotype was recorded many times. The chain has TRBV11-2 and TRBJ2-5; TRBD2 agrees at 7 bases. The ends lost 6 bases at V and 1 base at J; junction bases unmatched: 5. The V gene's germline CDR1 is SGHAT and CDR2 FQNNGV. The CDR3 runs to 14 residues. The DNA of the CDR3 is TGTGCCAGCAGGGGGGGGACTTCCCAAGAGACCCAGTACTTC. It specifies CASRGGTSQETQYF.

This clonotype was seen repeatedly, ten times or more. The chain couples TRBV5-6 to TRBJ2-7, with 8 bases that match TRBD2. Per the germline V gene, CDR1 is SGHDT and CDR2 is YYEEEE. V shed 4 bases and J 4 bases; nucleotides not matched to a gene: 10. This CDR3 is built from 15 residues. The chain's CDR3 is CASSQALAGLYEQYF. The DNA for the CDR3 is TGTGCCAGCAGCCAAGCCTTAGCGGGATTGTACGAGCAGTACTTC.

The chain links TRBV19 to TRBJ2-5, with a weak D call TRBD2 (6 bases). The V end lost 5 bases, the J end lost 5 bases, and 12 bases lay between the germline ends. This CDR3 contains 13 residues. Germline CDR1 LNHDA, CDR2 SQIVND (reference sequence). Here the CDR3 reads CASSQGGRETQYF. The DNA of the CDR3 is TGTGCCAGTAGTCAAGGAGGGCGGGAGACCCAGTACTTC.

This clonotype was observed a few times. This chain links TRBV6-1 with TRBJ2-7, with TRBD1 matching over 10 bases. V lost 5 bases and J lost 5; bases outside the gene matches: 6. Per the germline V gene, CDR1 is MNHNS and CDR2 is SASEGT. This CDR3 region has 14 residues. The CDR3: CASSQRDRGNEQYF. The DNA for the CDR3 is TGTGCCAGCAGTCAGAGGGACAGGGGAAACGAGCAGTACTTC.

This clonotype was seen many times. V usage is TRBV5-8 and J usage is TRBJ2-2; D possibly corresponds to TRBD2 (6 bases). Looked up from germline, CDR1 is SGHTS and CDR2 is YDEGEE. The V gene lost 7 bases and the J gene lost 5 bases, with 18 bases spanning the gap. CDR3 length equals 15 residues. CDR3 sequence reads: CASARTAGRTGELFF. The CDR3 DNA sequence: TGTGCCAGCGCGAGGACGGCGGGACGGACCGGGGAGCTGTTTTTT. Drawing the rest from reference TRBV5-8 and TRBJ2-2, the complete variable domain is EAGVTQSPTHLIKTRGQQATLRCSPISGHTSVYWYQQALGLGLQFLLWYDEGEERNRGNFPPRFSGRQFPNYSSELNVNALELEDSALYLCASARTAGRTGELFFGEGSRLTVL.

This clonotype was detected many times. The chain uses TRBV11-2 and TRBJ1-1, with D unresolved. Trimming took off 3 bases at V and 1 base at J, with 9 bases between the two ends. The CDR3 runs to 14 residues. Germline loops: CDR1 SGHAT, CDR2 FQNNGV. DNA of the CDR3: TGTGCCAGCAGCTTGGTAGGGAGGAACACTGAAGCTTTCTTT. Protein sequence: CASSLVGRNTEAFF.

This clonotype was picked up many times. V is TRBV18 and J is TRBJ1-1; D unresolved. Germline V gene sequence: CDR1 KGHSH, CDR2 LQKENI. The CDR3 is 13 residues long. V was cut by 2 bases and J by 4 bases, with 8 bases left in between. The CDR3 here is CASSPGETTEAFF. DNA for the CDR3: TGTGCCAGCTCACCAGGAGAGACCACTGAAGCTTTCTTT.

This clonotype was observed a few times. The rearrangement uses TRBV6-1 and TRBJ1-1, with unresolved D. CDR3 size: 13 residues. Trimming took 7 bases from V and 1 from J, leaving 10 bases between them. Germline assignment: CDR1 MNHNS and CDR2 SASEGT. The CDR3 DNA sequence: TGTGCCAGCAAAGGGCAGTGGAACACTGAAGCTTTCTTT. This translates into CASKGQWNTEAFF.

V and J are TRBV2 and TRBJ1-2, with D unclear. Per germline, CDR1 SNHLY and CDR2 FYNNEI. The CDR3 contains 14 residues. Trimming pared 1 base from V and 8 bases from J, leaving 14 bases between. CDR3 nucleotide sequence: TGTGCCAGCAGTGAAGTCTTGAAAACATTGGGCTACACCTTC. It specifies CASSEVLKTLGYTF.

This clonotype was recorded many times. V and J are TRBV9 and TRBJ2-7, with 10 nucleotides matching TRBD2. Trimming took 0 bases from V and 4 from J; bases not matched to a gene: 4. The CDR3 runs 15 residues. The germline V gene has CDR1 SGDLS and CDR2 YYNGEE. CDR3 loop: CASSVGSSGSYEQYF. DNA of the CDR3: TGTGCCAGCAGCGTAGGATCTAGCGGGAGTTACGAGCAGTACTTC. The full variable domain, in which reference TRBV9 and TRBJ2-7 provide the parts outside the CDR3, is DSGVTQTPKHLITATGQRVTLRCSPRSGDLSVYWYQQSLDQGLQFLIQYYNGEERAKGNILERFSAQQFPDLHSELNLSSLELGDSALYFCASSVGSSGSYEQYFGPGTRLTVT.

The genes are TRBV6-2 or TRBV6-3 and TRBJ2-1; D may be TRBD1 (7 bases). This CDR3 is built from 15 residues. Germline V gene data show CDR1 as MNHEY and CDR2 as SVGEGT. Trimming took 7 bases from V and 2 from J, leaving 15 bases between them. CDR3 bases: TGTGCCAGCACAAACAGGGGAGGAACCTACAATGAGCAGTTCTTC. This translates into CASTNRGGTYNEQFF.

This clonotype was seen only a few times. The chain employs TRBV29-1 and TRBJ2-1, with a possible D match to TRBD1 (5 bases). The germline CDR1 and CDR2 sequences are SQVTM and ANQGSEA. Trimming shortened V by 4 bases and J by 4 bases, and 11 bases separated the two germline ends. This CDR3 contains 13 residues. The CDR3 coding sequence is TGCAGCGTTGCAGATAGGGGATACAATGAGCAGTTCTTC. Its protein is CSVADRGYNEQFF.

This sequence joins TRBV20-1 and TRBJ2-2; TRBD2 might be the D (5 bases). Germline V gives CDR1 DFQATT, CDR2 SNEGSKA (reference sequence). The V and J ends lost 3 bases and 5 bases respectively, with 13 bases between them. This CDR3 is 14 amino acids long. The CDR3 reads CSASFASRTGELFF. The CDR3 DNA is TGCAGTGCTAGTTTCGCTAGCCGAACCGGGGAGCTGTTTTTT.

There are a few counts of this clonotype. The chain employs TRBV5-1 and TRBJ1-6; unclear D gene. V was clipped by 1 base and J by 9 bases, with 14 bases between them. The CDR3 is made up of 15 amino acids. CDR1 is SGHRS and CDR2 is YFSETQ in the germline V gene. CDR3 in DNA: TGCGCCAGCAGCTTGTCGTCCTTAATGGGTTCACCCCTCCACTTT. It specifies CASSLSSLMGSPLHF.

This clonotype was found many times. The gene calls are TRBV5-1 and TRBJ2-7, with 15 bases fitting TRBD2. The CDR3 is made up of 19 amino acids. The V and J ends lost 4 bases and 5 bases, in that order; junction bases with no gene match: 16. CDR1 is SGHRS, CDR2 YFSETQ, per germline. CDR3 in amino acids: CASSELAGLAGGKVDEQYF. DNA for the CDR3: TGCGCCAGCAGCGAACTTGCGGGACTAGCGGGAGGAAAGGTCGACGAGCAGTACTTC.

This clonotype was recorded at least ten times. CDR3 DNA sequence: TGTGCCATCAGTGGGGACAGGGATGAGACCCAGTACTTC. Translation: CAISGDRDETQYF. The rearrangement uses TRBV10-3 and TRBJ2-5, with 9 bases matching TRBD1. Trimming removed 4 bases from V and 5 bases from J; junction bases left unmatched: 2. Germline values: CDR1 ENHRY, CDR2 SYGVKD. This CDR3 spans 13 amino acids.

There are a few counts of this clonotype. The chain recombines TRBV27 with TRBJ1-2; D gene unclear. The V gene lost 5 bases and the J gene lost 3 bases, with 10 bases spanning the gap. This CDR3 comprises 13 residues. Germline V gives CDR1 MNHEY, CDR2 SMNVEV (reference sequence). The DNA for the CDR3 is TGTGCCAGCAGTGAGAGGCTGGACTATGGCTACACCTTC. Translation: CASSERLDYGYTF.

The chain is built from TRBV12-3 or TRBV12-4 and TRBJ1-5, with D uncertain. There are 13 residues in the CDR3. With 1 base removed from V and 6 bases from J, the gap between germline ends came to 7 bases. The CDR3 DNA reads TGTGCCAGCAGTTTAGTGGCGGGTCAGCCCCAGCATTTT. Residues: CASSLVAGQPQHF.

This clonotype was recorded many times. V is TRBV5-5 and J is TRBJ1-1; D is undetermined. V lost 4 bases and J 6 bases, leaving 13 bases between the germline ends. Looked up from germline, CDR1 is SGHKS and CDR2 is YYEKEE (reference sequence). CDR3 length: 13 amino acids. This chain's CDR3 is CASSLPPAAEAFF. The CDR3 DNA follows: TGTGCCAGCAGCCTACCTCCCGCGGCTGAAGCTTTCTTT.